The 9 T cell receptor beta chains given below trace back to one sample, sequenced in a study of technical replicates of blood from several donors (dated by TCRdb to about 2017). The library was generated by the immunoSEQ multiplex PCR assay. The clones in this table, taken by TCRdb from immuneACCESS, are in-frame only. Not every clone is retained; where verified, under half of the shortfall comes from an unresolved V gene, and the cause of the rest is unknown. This sample lists nearly 95,000 clones; around 96% were detected once. 0.35% to 0.45% of the sample goes to the ten largest clones. Sample: T cells isolated from PBMCs. The receptor source for this set is a human donor in good health.

This chain joins TRBV29-1 and TRBJ2-5; no definite D call. The CDR3 extends over 13 amino acids. Germline V gene data show CDR1 as SQVTM and CDR2 as ANQGSEA. V lost 6 bases, J lost 1 base, and 12 bases lay in between. CDR3 in amino acids: CSVQNSPQETQYF. The CDR3, as DNA: TGCAGCGTACAAAACAGCCCCCAAGAGACCCAGTACTTC.

This clone was seen a single time. This sequence joins TRBV5-6 and TRBJ2-7, with D perhaps matching TRBD1 (6 bases). Trimming pared 2 bases from V and 4 bases from J, leaving 16 bases between. CDR3 length: 15 residues. The germline V gene has CDR1 SGHDT and CDR2 YYEEEE. The CDR3 DNA reads as TGTGCCAGCAGCTTATTCCTACAGGGCTCGTACGAGCAGTACTTC. Protein product: CASSLFLQGSYEQYF.

The chain carries TRBV13 and TRBJ2-2; no reliable D call. V was clipped by 1 base and J by 2 bases, with 11 bases between them. The germline gives CDR1 PRHDT, CDR2 FYEKMQ (reference sequence). The CDR3 is 16 residues long. CDR3 nucleotides: TGTGCCAGCAGCTTAGACGGGTACCTCAACACCGGGGAGCTGTTTTTT. Amino acid sequence: CASSLDGYLNTGELFF.

This chain joins TRBV7-2 and TRBJ1-1; TRBD1 agrees at 7 bases. Germline CDR1 and CDR2: SGHTA and FQGNSA. With V trimmed by 5 bases and J by 7 bases, 4 bases remained unmatched. CDR3 size: 12 residues. The CDR3 is CASSPTGIEAFF. The CDR3 DNA reads TGTGCCAGCAGCCCGACAGGGATTGAAGCTTTCTTT.

The V and J genes are TRBV29-1 and TRBJ2-7, with D perhaps matching TRBD2 (5 bases). This CDR3 spans 12 amino acids. The V end lost 3 bases, the J end lost 6 bases, and 12 bases lay between the germline ends. Germline-derived CDR1 and CDR2 are SQVTM and ANQGSEA. Here the CDR3 DNA reads TGCAGCGTTGAGCGGGCAGGCTCCGAGCAGTACTTC. Protein: CSVERAGSEQYF.

V gene TRBV7-8 combines with J gene TRBJ2-1; 8 bases fit TRBD2. V shed 6 bases, J shed 1 base, and the junction held 2 bases outside the gene matches. Germline loops: CDR1 SGHVS, CDR2 FQNEAQ. This CDR3 region has 14 residues. CDR3 region: CASRLAVSYNEQFF. The CDR3 nucleotides read TGTGCCAGCAGACTAGCGGTTTCCTACAATGAGCAGTTCTTC.

The chain recombines TRBV5-5 with TRBJ2-7, with 8 bases fitting TRBD1. Germline V gene sequence: CDR1 SGHKS, CDR2 YYEKEE (reference sequence). The CDR3 consists of 14 residues. V lost 5 bases, J lost 0 bases, and 4 bases stayed unmatched. The CDR3 region is CASRPGGGSYEQYF. For the CDR3, the DNA is TGTGCCAGCAGACCAGGGGGCGGCTCCTACGAGCAGTACTTC. The variable domain in full, completed from reference TRBV5-5 and TRBJ2-7, reads DAGVTQSPTHLIKTRGQQVTLRCSPISGHKSVSWYQQVLGQGPQFIFQYYEKEERGRGNFPDRFSARQFPNYSSELNVNALLLGDSALYLCASRPGGGSYEQYFGPGTRLTVT.

This chain links TRBV11-3 with TRBJ2-3; D is undetermined. The germline V and J ends were trimmed by 5 bases and 1 base, with 7 bases remaining between them. Germline lookup yields CDR1 SGHNT and CDR2 YENEEA. CDR3 length equals 13 residues. The CDR3 DNA is TGTGCCAGCAGCCCATTCCGCACAGATACGCAGTATTTT. It translates to CASSPFRTDTQYF.

The V call is TRBV27, the J call TRBJ2-7, with 9 bases aligning to TRBD2. The V gene end was trimmed by 5 bases and the J gene end by 4 bases; junction bases not matched to a gene: 6. The CDR3 is 14 amino acids. Germline V CDR1 and CDR2: MNHEY, SMNVEV (reference sequence). The chain's CDR3 is CASSPSGVLYEQYF. CDR3 bases: TGTGCCAGCAGTCCTAGCGGGGTACTTTACGAGCAGTACTTC.